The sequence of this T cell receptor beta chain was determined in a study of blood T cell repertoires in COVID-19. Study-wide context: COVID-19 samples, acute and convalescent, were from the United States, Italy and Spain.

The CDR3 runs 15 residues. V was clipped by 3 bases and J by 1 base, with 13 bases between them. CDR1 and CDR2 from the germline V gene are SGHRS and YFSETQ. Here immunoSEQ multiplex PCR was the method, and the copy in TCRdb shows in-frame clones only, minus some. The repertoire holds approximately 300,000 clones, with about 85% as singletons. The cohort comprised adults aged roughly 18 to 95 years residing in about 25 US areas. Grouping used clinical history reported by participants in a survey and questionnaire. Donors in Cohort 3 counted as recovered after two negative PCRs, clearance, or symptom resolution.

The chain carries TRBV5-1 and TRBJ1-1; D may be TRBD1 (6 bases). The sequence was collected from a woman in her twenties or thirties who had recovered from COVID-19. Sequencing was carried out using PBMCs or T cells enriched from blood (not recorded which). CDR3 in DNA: TGCGCCAGCAGCTGGGGACATGTCCGGAACACTGAAGCTTTCTTT. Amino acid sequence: CASSWGHVRNTEAFF.